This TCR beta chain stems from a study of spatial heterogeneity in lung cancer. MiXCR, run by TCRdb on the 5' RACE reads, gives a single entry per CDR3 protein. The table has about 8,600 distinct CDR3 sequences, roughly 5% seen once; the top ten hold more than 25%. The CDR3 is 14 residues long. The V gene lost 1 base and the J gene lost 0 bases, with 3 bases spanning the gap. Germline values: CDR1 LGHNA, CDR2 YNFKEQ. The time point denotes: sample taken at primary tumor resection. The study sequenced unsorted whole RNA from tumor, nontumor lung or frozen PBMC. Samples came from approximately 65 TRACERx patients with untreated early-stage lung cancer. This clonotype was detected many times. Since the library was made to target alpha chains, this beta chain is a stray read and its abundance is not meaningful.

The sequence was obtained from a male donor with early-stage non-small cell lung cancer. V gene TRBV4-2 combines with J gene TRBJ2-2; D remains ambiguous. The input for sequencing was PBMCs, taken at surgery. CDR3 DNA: TGTGCCAGCAGCCAAGGTGCGAACACCGGGGAGCTGTTTTTT. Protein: CASSQGANTGELFF.